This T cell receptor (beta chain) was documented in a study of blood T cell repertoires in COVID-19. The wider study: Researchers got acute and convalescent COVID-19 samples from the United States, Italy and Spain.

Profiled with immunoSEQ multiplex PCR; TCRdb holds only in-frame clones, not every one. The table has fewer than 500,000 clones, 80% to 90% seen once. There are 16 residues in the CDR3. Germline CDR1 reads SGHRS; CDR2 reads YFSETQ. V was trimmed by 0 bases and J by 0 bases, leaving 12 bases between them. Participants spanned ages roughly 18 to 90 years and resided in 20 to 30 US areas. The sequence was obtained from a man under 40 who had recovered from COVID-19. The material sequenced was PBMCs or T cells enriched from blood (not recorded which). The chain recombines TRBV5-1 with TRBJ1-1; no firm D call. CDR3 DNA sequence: TGCGCCAGCAGCTTGGACGGGCGGGGTTTGAACACTGAAGCTTTCTTT. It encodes CASSLDGRGLNTEAFF.